The next 15 T cell receptor beta chains were all read from a single sample in a study of cytomegalovirus exposure and HLA in healthy donors. It was with 60 Vbeta and 13 Jbeta primers that the PCR ran. Produced via immunoSEQ multiplex PCR; TCRdb's table is partial and in-frame only. The table includes around 200,000 clones, roughly three quarters detected once. Input material: PBMCs. The origin of the receptors is a woman aged 50 to 65 in good health and CMV-seronegative.

As DNA, the CDR3 is TGCGCCAGCAGCCCAACCCCGGGACAGGGCTATGGCTACACCTTC. Translated: CASSPTPGQGYGYTF. V gene TRBV5-1 combines with J gene TRBJ1-2; 9 bases are a match to TRBD1. J lost 4 bases, V lost 4 bases, and 8 bases had no gene match. Germline values: CDR1 SGHRS, CDR2 YFSETQ. The length of the CDR3 is 15 residues.

Concerning this clone itself: One junction end disagrees with the germline gene, perhaps due to a read error. The V gene is TRBV7-9, the J gene TRBJ1-2; D is possibly TRBD1 (5 bases). This CDR3 is 14 amino acids long. Germline CDR1 and CDR2: SEHNR and FQNEAQ (reference sequence). CDR3 sequence: CSSSLSGSHYGYTF. In nucleotides, the CDR3 is TGTTCCAGCAGCTTATCAGGGTCTCACTATGGCTACACCTTC.

The gene calls are TRBV28 and TRBJ2-1; perhaps TRBD2 as D (6 bases). The CDR3 sequence is 15 residues long. Germline CDR1 reads MDHEN; CDR2 reads SYDVKM. Trimming took off 6 bases at V and 0 bases at J, with 12 bases between the two ends. Here the CDR3 reads CASRRGLSSYNEQFF. DNA for the CDR3: TGTGCCAGCAGAAGAGGACTAAGCTCCTACAATGAGCAGTTCTTC.

The rearrangement uses TRBV28 and TRBJ2-7; TRBD2 matches at 10 bases. The CDR3 is 13 amino acids. V lost 5 bases and J lost 6; bases outside the gene matches: 4. CDR1 and CDR2 from the germline V gene are MDHEN and SYDVKM. CDR3 loop: CASSTGLAVEQYF. The CDR3 region has the DNA TGTGCCAGCAGTACCGGACTAGCGGTCGAGCAGTACTTC. Together with reference TRBV28 and TRBJ2-7, the CDR3 gives the full variable domain: DVKVTQSSRYLVKRTGEKVFLECVQDMDHENMFWYRQDPGLGLRLIYFSYDVKMKEKGDIPEGYSVSREKKERFSLILESASTNQTSMYLCASSTGLAVEQYFGPGTRLTVT.

About this clone: One end of the junction is discordant with germline, which a read error may explain. The sample has other DNA sequences that encode this CDR3 too. The V call is TRBV5-1, the J call TRBJ1-1; 10 bases are a match to TRBD1. This CDR3 contains 15 residues. Germline-derived CDR1 and CDR2 are SGHRS and YFSETQ. The CDR3 loop reads CASSERTGGNTEAFF. For the CDR3, the DNA is TGCGCCAGCAGCGAGCGGACAGGGGGGAACACTGAAGCTTTCTTC. The whole variable domain, remainder taken from reference TRBV5-1 and TRBJ1-1, is KAGVTQTPRYLIKTRGQQVTLSCSPISGHRSVSWYQQTPGQGLQFLFEYFSETQRNKGNFPGRFSGRQFSNSRSEMNVSTLELGDSALYLCASSERTGGNTEAFFGQGTRLTVV.

J is TRBJ1-5 and V is TRBV27, with 8 bases lining up with TRBD1. The CDR3 sequence is 17 residues long. V lost 5 bases to trimming and J lost 8 bases; unmatched junction nucleotides: 17. Germline V gene sequence: CDR1 MNHEY, CDR2 SMNVEV (reference sequence). The CDR3 DNA reads TGTGCCAGCAGTCTAAGATTCGTACCAGGGGGCGTGGAGCCCCAGCATTTT. Its translation is CASSLRFVPGGVEPQHF.

The chain recombines TRBV5-6 with TRBJ2-1, with 9 bases fitting TRBD2. Looked up from germline, CDR1 is SGHDT and CDR2 is YYEEEE. The CDR3 spans 13 residues. The trim removed 4 bases at V and 9 bases at J, leaving 5 bases unmatched. CDR3 in DNA: TGTGCCAGCAGCGTAGCGGGGGTAGCTGAGCAGTTCTTC. Translation: CASSVAGVAEQFF.

The V and J genes are TRBV5-1 and TRBJ1-4, with a weak D call TRBD1 (6 bases). The CDR3 loop spans 15 amino acids. Germline V gene lookup returns CDR1 SGHRS and CDR2 YFSETQ. V was clipped by 0 bases and J by 7 bases, with 13 bases between them. Written as DNA, the CDR3 is TGCGCCAGCAGCTTGGGTCAGGGGCTGGGTGAAAAACTGTTTTTT. It encodes CASSLGQGLGEKLFF.

The gene calls are TRBV11-2 and TRBJ1-6, with TRBD1 identical over 7 bases. CDR1 is SGHAT, CDR2 FQNNGV, per germline. With 4 bases clipped from V and 3 bases from J, the junction kept 6 bases outside the gene matches. CDR3 length: 16 residues. DNA for the CDR3: TGTGCCAGCAGCTCCGAGGGACAGAACTATAATTCACCCCTCCACTTT. Amino acids: CASSSEGQNYNSPLHF.

V usage is TRBV30 and J usage is TRBJ1-4; 9 bases fit TRBD1. Trimming at V came to 4 bases and at J to 5 bases, leaving 5 bases not matched to a gene. Germline V gene sequence: CDR1 GTSNPN, CDR2 SVGIG (reference sequence). CDR3 length: 14 residues. CDR3 sequence reads: CAWNHGTGNEKLFF. The CDR3 nucleotides read TGTGCCTGGAATCACGGGACAGGGAATGAAAAACTGTTTTTT. Looking up the rest from reference TRBV30 and TRBJ1-4 gives the full variable domain: SQTIHQWPATLVQPVGSPLSLECTVEGTSNPNLYWYRQAAGRGLQLLFYSVGIGQISSEVPQNLSASRPQDRQFILSSKKLLLSDSGFYLCAWNHGTGNEKLFFGSGTQLSVL.

This clone was observed a handful of times. The rearrangement uses TRBV19 and TRBJ2-7; possibly TRBD2 for D (6 bases). Germline V CDR1 and CDR2: LNHDA, SQIVND (reference sequence). The V and J ends lost 10 bases and 4 bases respectively, with 17 bases between them. The CDR3 loop spans 13 amino acids. CDR3 loop: CATAGSGTYEQYF. The CDR3 coding sequence is TGTGCCACCGCCGGGAGCGGAACGTACGAGCAGTACTTC.

CDR3 loop: CASSSLGGSYTEAFF. In DNA form, the CDR3 reads TGTGCCAGCAGCTCCCTCGGGGGGTCGTACACTGAAGCTTTCTTT. The rearrangement links TRBV4-2 to TRBJ1-1; D possibly corresponds to TRBD1 (5 bases). The CDR3 loop spans 15 amino acids. The ends were cut back, 5 bases at V and 3 bases at J, with 16 bases in the middle. The V gene's germline CDR1 is LGHNA and CDR2 YNFKEQ.

In nucleotides, the CDR3 is TGTGCCAGTAGTATTTCTGGGCAGGGGGGCTACGAGCAGTACTTC. Translated, it gives CASSISGQGGYEQYF. This chain connects TRBV19 to TRBJ2-7, with a tentative D call TRBD1 (7 bases). This CDR3 has 15 residues. Trimming left V 3 bases short and J 3 bases short, with 15 bases between. CDR1 and CDR2 from the germline V gene are LNHDA and SQIVND (reference sequence).

This chain links TRBV19 with TRBJ2-5, with TRBD1 as a possible D gene (5 bases). The CDR3 consists of 14 residues. Germline lookup yields CDR1 LNHDA and CDR2 SQIVND (reference sequence). Trimming shortened V by 6 bases and J by 5 bases, and 16 bases separated the two germline ends. Here the CDR3 reads CASSQGSQWETQYF. The CDR3 DNA is TGTGCCAGTAGCCAGGGTTCCCAGTGGGAGACCCAGTACTTC.

The V call is TRBV28, the J call TRBJ1-5; TRBD1 is a possible D gene (5 bases). The CDR3 spans 16 residues. Per germline, CDR1 MDHEN and CDR2 SYDVKM. V lost 6 bases and J lost 6, with 21 bases in between. CDR3 region: CASRSSLGGARQPQHF. As DNA, the CDR3 is TGTGCCAGCAGAAGTAGTTTGGGAGGGGCACGTCAGCCCCAGCATTTT.